The entry that follows covers one TCR beta chain sequence. Its antigen remains unidentified. Distinct nucleotide sequences in the sample also encode this CDR3. The sample belongs to a study of human CD4 T cells and Enterobacteriaceae. Study results and limitations: Specific clonotypes appeared less expanded ex vivo than cross-reactive ones.

The length of the CDR3 is 11 residues. V lost 6 bases and J 5 bases, leaving 8 bases between the germline ends. The V gene's germline CDR1 is SQVTM and CDR2 ANQGSEA. All CD4+ cells other than CD45RA+CCR7+CD95- naive cells were sorted as memory, over 95% pure. Healthy donors' blood was sourced from blood donation centers in Switzerland. Positive selection with CD4 and CD14 microbeads isolated CD4+ T cells and monocytes. Before sorting, cells positive for CD8, CD14, CD16, CD56, CD19 or bright CD25 were removed. Generated by immunoSEQ multiplex PCR, the TCRdb table keeps only in-frame clones and is missing some. The sample shows about 29,000 clones, approximately 80% of them seen only once.

The sequence was collected from a human donor in good health. Sequencing input: memory CD4+ T cells from blood. The chain uses TRBV29-1 and TRBJ2-1; D might be TRBD2 (6 bases). The CDR3 protein is CSVAGNNEQFF. DNA of the CDR3: TGCAGCGTCGCGGGGAACAATGAGCAGTTCTTC.